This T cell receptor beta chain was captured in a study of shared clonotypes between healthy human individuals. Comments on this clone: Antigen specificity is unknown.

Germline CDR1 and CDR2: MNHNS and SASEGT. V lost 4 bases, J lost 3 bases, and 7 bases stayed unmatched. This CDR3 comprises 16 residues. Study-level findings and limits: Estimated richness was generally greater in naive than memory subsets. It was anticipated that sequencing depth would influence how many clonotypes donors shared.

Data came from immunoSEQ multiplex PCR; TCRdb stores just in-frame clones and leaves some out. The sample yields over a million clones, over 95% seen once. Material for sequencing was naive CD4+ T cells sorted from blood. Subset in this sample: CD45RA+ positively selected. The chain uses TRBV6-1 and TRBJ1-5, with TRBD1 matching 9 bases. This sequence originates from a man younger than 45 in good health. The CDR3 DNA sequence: TGTGCCAGCAGTGCAGAACAGGGGGCCGTCAATCAGCCCCAGCATTTT. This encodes CASSAEQGAVNQPQHF.